What follows are 23 T cell receptor beta chains derived from one specimen sequenced in a study of blood T cells in healthy people across ages. Next came a second PCR, run for about 6 to 12 cycles, which used a sample-barcoded 5' primer along with a J-beta primer mix. TCRdb re-called the 5' RACE reads with MiXCR, one entry per CDR3 protein. This table has 1,800,000 or so distinct CDR3 sequences, roughly two fifths appearing once. Sequenced material: blood. The receptors here all came from a human donor in good health.

This rearrangement joins TRBV6-2 or TRBV6-3 to TRBJ1-2; unclear D gene. Per germline, CDR1 MNHEY and CDR2 SVGEGT. Trimming took 6 bases from V and 7 from J, leaving 12 bases between them. CDR3 size: 12 residues. The CDR3 protein is CASRRQEGGYTF. CDR3 bases: TGTGCCAGCAGAAGGCAGGAGGGTGGCTACACCTTC.

This clonotype was seen more than once but under ten times. The genes are TRBV6-5 and TRBJ1-2, with 8 bases identical to TRBD1. Germline lookup yields CDR1 MNHEY and CDR2 SVGAGI. The CDR3 consists of 13 residues. With V trimmed by 5 bases and J by 6 bases, 5 bases remained unmatched. CDR3 amino acids: CASSPQGVHGYTF. CDR3 nucleotides: TGTGCCAGCAGTCCACAGGGGGTCCATGGCTACACCTTC.

In its sample, this clonotype was seen a few times. The chain links TRBV12-3 or TRBV12-4 to TRBJ1-4; the D is unclear. Trimming pared 6 bases from V and 8 bases from J, leaving 13 bases between. This CDR3 region has 13 residues. CDR3 in DNA: TGTGCCAGCAGCCCCCGTTGGATGGAAAAACTGTTTTTT. Translated: CASSPRWMEKLFF.

The rearrangement uses TRBV9 and TRBJ1-1, with 9 bases lining up with TRBD1. The J segment lost 0 bases and the V segment lost 6 bases, leaving 6 bases of the junction unmatched. Per the germline V gene, CDR1 is SGDLS and CDR2 is YYNGEE. This CDR3 has 15 residues. The CDR3 nucleotides read TGTGCCAGCACCACAGGGGGCGGAATGAACACTGAAGCTTTCTTT. Translated: CASTTGGGMNTEAFF.

The chain links TRBV7-6 to TRBJ1-1; 7 nucleotides align to TRBD1. The V gene end was trimmed by 5 bases and the J gene end by 5 bases; junction bases not matched to a gene: 8. Germline CDR1 reads SGHVS; CDR2 reads FNYEAQ. This CDR3 region has 14 residues. The CDR3 loop is CASSPGGERTEAFF. The CDR3 DNA reads TGTGCCAGCAGCCCAGGGGGGGAGAGGACTGAAGCTTTCTTT.

The chain uses TRBV29-1 and TRBJ1-1; D might be TRBD1 (5 bases). Germline CDR1 reads SQVTM; CDR2 reads ANQGSEA. V was shortened by 3 bases and J by 3 bases, with 8 bases between the two germline ends. The CDR3 loop spans 12 amino acids. As DNA, the CDR3 is TGCAGCGTTGAGGGAGGGGACACTGAAGCTTTCTTT. Amino acid sequence: CSVEGGDTEAFF.

This clonotype was seen many times. The chain uses TRBV12-3 or TRBV12-4 and TRBJ1-2, with 9 bases lining up with TRBD1. V was clipped by 5 bases and J by 4 bases; unmatched bases: 2. This CDR3 spans 13 amino acids. CDR3 loop: CASSPDRGYGYTF. CDR3 DNA: TGTGCCAGCAGTCCGGACAGGGGCTATGGCTACACCTTC.

This clonotype was seen only a few times. DNA of the CDR3: TGTGCCAGCAGCCCTAGTGGTCCCCGATCTTACACAGATACGCAGTATTTT. This gives the protein CASSPSGPRSYTDTQYF. This chain uses TRBV9 with TRBJ2-3, with D unclear. Germline-derived CDR1 and CDR2 are SGDLS and YYNGEE. CDR3 size: 17 residues. Trimming cost V 4 bases and J 2 bases, with 20 bases left between them.

The chain uses TRBV15 and TRBJ2-1; D is perhaps TRBD1 or TRBD2 (6 bases each). CDR3 size: 15 residues. With 0 bases removed from V and 6 bases from J, the gap between germline ends came to 12 bases. Per germline, CDR1 LNHNV and CDR2 YYDKDF (reference sequence). The CDR3 DNA reads as TGTGCCACCAGCAGAGATTACAAGGGGGGCAATGAGCAGTTCTTC. Protein sequence: CATSRDYKGGNEQFF. Complete variable domain (other parts from reference TRBV15 and TRBJ2-1): DAMVIQNPRYQVTQFGKPVTLSCSQTLNHNVMYWYQQKSSQAPKLLFHYYDKDFNNEADTPDNFQSRRPNTSFCFLDIRSPGLGDTAMYLCATSRDYKGGNEQFFGPGTRLTVL.

As for this clonotype: This sequence may be a read error, since a much larger clone differs from it by one base. The rearrangement uses TRBV7-3 and TRBJ2-4; weak D call: TRBD2 (5 bases). The CDR3 is made up of 13 amino acids. CDR1 SGHTA and CDR2 FQGTGA come from the germline V gene. The V end lost 4 bases, the J end lost 8 bases, and 12 bases lay between the germline ends. The CDR3 nucleotides read TGTGCCAGCAGCTACAAGAGGGATGACATTCAGTACTTC. It is translated as CASSYKRDDIQYF.

V is TRBV20-1 and J is TRBJ2-5, with no clear D. CDR1 and CDR2 (germline): DFQATT, SNEGSKA (reference sequence). This CDR3 has 11 amino acids. V was trimmed by 5 bases and J by 5 bases, leaving 9 bases between them. The CDR3 DNA follows: TGCAGTGCTGGTAACGGGGAGACCCAGTACTTC. This codes for CSAGNGETQYF.

Turning to this clonotype: A much larger clone sits a single nucleotide away, making a read error possible. V is TRBV5-1 and J is TRBJ2-2; D tentatively reads TRBD1 or TRBD2 (5 bases each). With 0 bases removed from V and 7 bases from J, the gap between germline ends came to 13 bases. The CDR3 loop spans 15 amino acids. Looked up from germline, CDR1 is SGHRS and CDR2 is YFSETQ. The CDR3 region is CASSLGVWGYGELFF. The DNA of the CDR3 is TGCGCCAGCAGCTTGGGCGTATGGGGGTACGGGGAGCTGTTTTTT. The full variable domain, rest sourced from reference TRBV5-1 and TRBJ2-2, is KAGVTQTPRYLIKTRGQQVTLSCSPISGHRSVSWYQQTPGQGLQFLFEYFSETQRNKGNFPGRFSGRQFSNSRSEMNVSTLELGDSALYLCASSLGVWGYGELFFGEGSRLTVL.

The chain joins TRBV7-2 to TRBJ2-7; D remains ambiguous. Germline CDR1 SGHTA, CDR2 FQGNSA. The V and J ends lost 4 bases and 3 bases respectively, with 7 bases between them. CDR3 length: 12 residues. CDR3 loop: CASSSRIYEQYF. CDR3 sequence (DNA): TGTGCCAGCAGCTCCCGAATCTACGAGCAGTACTTC.

Note on this clonotype: One junction end does not reproduce the germline sequence, and a read error may be involved. The rearrangement joins TRBV4-1 to TRBJ1-2; D ambiguous. The CDR3 runs to 13 residues. Germline CDR1 and CDR2: MGHRA and YSYEKL. Written as DNA, the CDR3 is TGCGCCAGCAGCCAACCCAATAACTGTGGCTACACCTTC. This translates into CASSQPNNCGYTF.

The chain uses TRBV10-3 and TRBJ2-7, with TRBD2 matching over 16 bases. The junction had 8 bases not matched to a gene; V was cut back by 10 bases and J by 5 bases. CDR1 is ENHRY, CDR2 SYGVKD, per germline. The CDR3 runs to 15 residues. The CDR3 loop reads CATRSGLAGGDEQYF. The DNA of the CDR3 is TGTGCCACACGCTCGGGACTAGCGGGGGGGGACGAGCAGTACTTC.

A remark on this clonotype: A much more abundant neighbour one base away suggests this may be a read error. This rearrangement joins TRBV6-6 to TRBJ2-1, with 12 bases matching TRBD2. CDR3 length: 15 amino acids. Germline V gene data show CDR1 as MNHNY and CDR2 as SVGAGI (reference sequence). Here the CDR3 DNA reads TGTGCCGGCAGAACGACTAGCGGGGGTTACAATGAGCAGTTCTTC. Amino acids: CAGRTTSGGYNEQFF.

As concerns this clonotype: Relative to the germline gene, one junction end is altered; a read error may explain this. The J gene is TRBJ2-5, the V gene TRBV12-3 or TRBV12-4; D tentatively reads TRBD1 or TRBD2 (5 bases each). The CDR3 is 18 residues long. The CDR3 sequence is CTSSTPGAENGGGETQYF. DNA for the CDR3: TGTACCAGCAGTACCCCCGGGGCAGAGAACGGAGGTGGAGAGACCCAGTACTTC.

Concerning this clonotype: A much larger clone differs from this one at a single base, so this may be a read error. This chain uses TRBV6-5 with TRBJ1-5, with 8 bases matching TRBD1. V gave up 6 bases and J gave up 3 bases; unmatched junction bases: 4. The length of the CDR3 is 14 residues. Germline-derived CDR1 and CDR2 are MNHEY and SVGAGI. The CDR3 protein is CASRLRGPNQPQHF. The CDR3 bases are TGTGCCAGCAGACTCAGGGGGCCCAATCAGCCCCAGCATTTT.

The chain is built from TRBV27 and TRBJ2-7; D may correspond to TRBD1 or TRBD2 (5 bases each). Germline CDR1 and CDR2: MNHEY and SMNVEV (reference sequence). The CDR3 extends over 14 amino acids. V was pared by 6 bases and J by 3 bases, with 15 bases between. The CDR3 region has the DNA TGTGCCAGCAGGGGATTGGGGGAATTCTACGAGCAGTACTTC. This sequence encodes CASRGLGEFYEQYF.

This chain connects TRBV29-1 to TRBJ2-5; D perhaps matches TRBD1 (7 bases). Germline CDR1 and CDR2: SQVTM and ANQGSEA. The CDR3 runs to 13 residues. V lost 3 bases and J lost 11, with 19 bases in between. CDR3 sequence: CSVEWGQPGEQYF. The CDR3, as DNA: TGCAGCGTTGAGTGGGGACAGCCGGGAGAGCAGTACTTC.

The table lists this clonotype with a few counts. V is TRBV25-1 and J is TRBJ2-4; D could derive from TRBD1 or TRBD2 (5 bases each). Trimming pared 1 base from V and 8 bases from J, leaving 12 bases between. The germline CDR1 and CDR2 sequences are MGHDK and SYGVNS. The CDR3 covers 14 residues. The CDR3 loop reads CASSESSGADIQYF. The CDR3 nucleotides are TGTGCCAGCAGTGAATCCTCCGGGGCGGACATTCAGTACTTC.

This clonotype appeared a few times. V gene TRBV29-1 combines with J gene TRBJ2-7; D uncertain. V was cut by 0 bases and J by 4 bases, with 7 bases left in between. Looked up from germline, CDR1 is SQVTM and CDR2 is ANQGSEA. This CDR3 comprises 12 residues. The CDR3 coding sequence is TGCAGCGTTGAAGAGGGAAAATACGAGCAGTACTTC. Its translation: CSVEEGKYEQYF.

This clonotype turned up a few times. The chain joins TRBV28 to TRBJ1-5; weak D call: TRBD1 (5 bases). CDR3 size: 14 residues. Trimming shortened V by 3 bases and J by 6 bases, and 12 bases separated the two germline ends. Per the germline V gene, CDR1 is MDHEN and CDR2 is SYDVKM. The CDR3 DNA reads as TGTGCCAGCAGTTTGGAGGGACCAATTCAGCCCCAGCATTTT. It yields the protein CASSLEGPIQPQHF.